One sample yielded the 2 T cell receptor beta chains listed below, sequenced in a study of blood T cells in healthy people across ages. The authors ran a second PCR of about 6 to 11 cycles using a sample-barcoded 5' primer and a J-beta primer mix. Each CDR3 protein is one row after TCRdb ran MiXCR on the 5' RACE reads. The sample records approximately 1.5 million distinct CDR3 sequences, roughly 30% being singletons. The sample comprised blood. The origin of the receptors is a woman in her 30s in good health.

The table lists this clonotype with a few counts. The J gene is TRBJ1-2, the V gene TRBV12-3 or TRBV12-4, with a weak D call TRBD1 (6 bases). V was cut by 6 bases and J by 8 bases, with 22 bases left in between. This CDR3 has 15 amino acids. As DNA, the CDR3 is TGTGCCAGCAGCCCTGGGTCGTCAGGGGTGATCGGCTACACCTTC. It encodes CASSPGSSGVIGYTF.

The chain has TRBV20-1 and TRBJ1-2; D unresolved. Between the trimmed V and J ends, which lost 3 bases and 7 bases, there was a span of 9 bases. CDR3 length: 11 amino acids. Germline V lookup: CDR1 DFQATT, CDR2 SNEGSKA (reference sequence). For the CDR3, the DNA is TGCAGTGCTAGTCGGTCAGGTGGCTACACCTTC. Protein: CSASRSGGYTF.